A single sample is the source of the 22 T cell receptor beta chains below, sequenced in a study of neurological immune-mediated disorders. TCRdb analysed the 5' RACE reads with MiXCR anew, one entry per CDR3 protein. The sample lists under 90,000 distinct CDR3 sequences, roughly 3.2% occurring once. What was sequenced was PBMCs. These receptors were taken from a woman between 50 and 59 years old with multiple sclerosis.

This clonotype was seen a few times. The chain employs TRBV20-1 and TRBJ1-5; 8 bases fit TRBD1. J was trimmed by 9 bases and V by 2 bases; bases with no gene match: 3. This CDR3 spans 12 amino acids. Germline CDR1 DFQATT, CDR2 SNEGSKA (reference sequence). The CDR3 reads CSARQGAGPQHF. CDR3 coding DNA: TGCAGTGCTAGACAGGGGGCTGGGCCCCAGCATTTT.

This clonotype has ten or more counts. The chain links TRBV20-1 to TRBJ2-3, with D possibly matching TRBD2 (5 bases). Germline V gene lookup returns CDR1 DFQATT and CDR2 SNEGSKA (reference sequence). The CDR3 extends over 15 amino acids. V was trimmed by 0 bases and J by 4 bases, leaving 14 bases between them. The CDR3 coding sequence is TGCAGTGCTAGAGATCCTCGGGATCCGGCAGATACGCAGTATTTT. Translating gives CSARDPRDPADTQYF.

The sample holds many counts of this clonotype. The DNA for the CDR3 is TGTGCCAGCAGCTTATCATATGGGGGAGAGACCCAGTACTTC. It specifies CASSLSYGGETQYF. V usage is TRBV7-2 and J usage is TRBJ2-5; D possibly uses TRBD1 or TRBD2 (5 bases each). Germline V gene data show CDR1 as SGHTA and CDR2 as FQGNSA. V lost 2 bases and J lost 4, with 11 bases in between. The CDR3 consists of 14 residues. Filled out from reference TRBV7-2 and TRBJ2-5, the complete variable domain reads GAGVSQSPSNKVTEKGKDVELRCDPISGHTALYWYRQSLGQGLEFLIYFQGNSAPDKSGLPSDRFSAERTGGSVSTLTIQRTQQEDSAVYLCASSLSYGGETQYFGPGTRLLVL.

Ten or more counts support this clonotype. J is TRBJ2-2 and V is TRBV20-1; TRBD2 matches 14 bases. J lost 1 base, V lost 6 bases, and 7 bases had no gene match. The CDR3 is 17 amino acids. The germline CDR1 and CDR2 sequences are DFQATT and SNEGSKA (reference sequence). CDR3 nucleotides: TGCAGTGCCCCCGGACTAGCGGGGGGAGGGAACACCGGGGAGCTGTTTTTT. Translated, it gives CSAPGLAGGGNTGELFF.

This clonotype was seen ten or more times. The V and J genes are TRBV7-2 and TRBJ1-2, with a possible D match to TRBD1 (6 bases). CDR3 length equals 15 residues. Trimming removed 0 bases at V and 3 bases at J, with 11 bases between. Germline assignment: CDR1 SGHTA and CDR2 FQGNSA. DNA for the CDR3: TGTGCCAGCAGCTTAGCCCTGACAGGCCACTATGGCTACACCTTC. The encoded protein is CASSLALTGHYGYTF.

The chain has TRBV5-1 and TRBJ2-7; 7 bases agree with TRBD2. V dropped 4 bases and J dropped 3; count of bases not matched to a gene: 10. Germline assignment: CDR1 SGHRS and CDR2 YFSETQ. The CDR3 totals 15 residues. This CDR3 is CASSAGLGVGYEQYF. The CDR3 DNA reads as TGCGCCAGCAGCGCCGGACTAGGAGTCGGCTACGAGCAGTACTTC. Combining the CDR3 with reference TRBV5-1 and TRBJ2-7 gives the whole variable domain KAGVTQTPRYLIKTRGQQVTLSCSPISGHRSVSWYQQTPGQGLQFLFEYFSETQRNKGNFPGRFSGRQFSNSRSEMNVSTLELGDSALYLCASSAGLGVGYEQYFGPGTRLTVT.

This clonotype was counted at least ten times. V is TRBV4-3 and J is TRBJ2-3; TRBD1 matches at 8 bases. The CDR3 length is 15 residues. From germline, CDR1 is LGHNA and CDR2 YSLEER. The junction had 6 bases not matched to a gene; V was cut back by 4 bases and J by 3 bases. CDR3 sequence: CASSLRTGSTDTQYF. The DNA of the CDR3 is TGCGCCAGCAGCCTACGGACAGGGTCGACAGATACGCAGTATTTT.

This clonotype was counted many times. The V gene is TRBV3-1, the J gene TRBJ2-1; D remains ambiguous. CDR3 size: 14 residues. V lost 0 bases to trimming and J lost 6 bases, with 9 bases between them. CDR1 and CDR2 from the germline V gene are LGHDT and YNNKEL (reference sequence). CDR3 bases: TGTGCCAGCAGCCAAGACCGACTCCCCAATGAGCAGTTCTTC. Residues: CASSQDRLPNEQFF.

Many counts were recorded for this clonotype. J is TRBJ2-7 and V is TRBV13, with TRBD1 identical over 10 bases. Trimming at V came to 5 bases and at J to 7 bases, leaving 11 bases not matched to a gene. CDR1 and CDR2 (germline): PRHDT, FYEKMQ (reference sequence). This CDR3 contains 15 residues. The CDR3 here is CASSPGTGVVEEQYF. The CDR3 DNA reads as TGTGCCAGCAGCCCGGGGACAGGGGTGGTTGAGGAGCAGTACTTC.

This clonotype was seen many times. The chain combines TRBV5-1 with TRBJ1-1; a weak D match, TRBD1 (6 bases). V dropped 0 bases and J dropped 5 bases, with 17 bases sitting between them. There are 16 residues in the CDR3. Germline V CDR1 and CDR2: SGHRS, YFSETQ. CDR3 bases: TGCGCCAGCAGCTTGGTGACAGGCCCGTCGCGGACTGAAGCTTTCTTT. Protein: CASSLVTGPSRTEAFF.

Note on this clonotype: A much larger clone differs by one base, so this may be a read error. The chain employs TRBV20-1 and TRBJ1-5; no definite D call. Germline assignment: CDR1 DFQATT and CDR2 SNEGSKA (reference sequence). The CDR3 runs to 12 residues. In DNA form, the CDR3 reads TGCAGTGCTAGAGATCACAATCAGCACCAGCATTTT. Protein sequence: CSARDHNQHQHF.

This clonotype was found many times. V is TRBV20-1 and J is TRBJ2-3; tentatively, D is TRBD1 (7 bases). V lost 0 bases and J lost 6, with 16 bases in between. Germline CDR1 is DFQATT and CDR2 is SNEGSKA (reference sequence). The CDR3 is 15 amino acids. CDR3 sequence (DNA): TGCAGTGCTAGAGATAGGCGGAGGGGGCATGATACGCAGTATTTT. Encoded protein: CSARDRRRGHDTQYF.

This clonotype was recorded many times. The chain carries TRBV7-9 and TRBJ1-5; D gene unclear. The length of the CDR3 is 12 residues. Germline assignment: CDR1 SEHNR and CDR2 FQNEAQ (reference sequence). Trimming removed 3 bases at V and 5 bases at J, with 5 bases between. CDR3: CASSLDHQPQHF. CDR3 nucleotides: TGTGCCAGCAGCTTGGACCATCAGCCCCAGCATTTT.

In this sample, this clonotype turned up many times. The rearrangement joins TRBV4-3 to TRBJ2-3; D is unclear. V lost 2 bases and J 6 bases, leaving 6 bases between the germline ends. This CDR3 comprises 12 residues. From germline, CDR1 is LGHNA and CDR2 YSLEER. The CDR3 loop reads CASSQFPDTQYF. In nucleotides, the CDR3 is TGCGCCAGCAGCCAATTTCCCGATACGCAGTATTTT.

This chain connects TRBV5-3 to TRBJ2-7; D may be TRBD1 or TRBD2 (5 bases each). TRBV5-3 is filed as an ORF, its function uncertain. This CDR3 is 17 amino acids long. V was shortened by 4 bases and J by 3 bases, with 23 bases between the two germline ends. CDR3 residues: CARSPTIDQGRNYEQYF. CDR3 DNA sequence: TGTGCCAGAAGCCCTACTATCGATCAGGGACGAAACTACGAGCAGTACTTC.

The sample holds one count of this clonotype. The CDR3 DNA reads TGTGCCATCAGTGAGTCGACTCGTAGCGGGGGCACAGATACGCAGTATTTT. Translation: CAISESTRSGGTDTQYF. The V call is TRBV10-3, the J call TRBJ2-3, with 8 bases lining up with TRBD2. Trimming took 0 bases from V and 1 from J; bases not matched to a gene: 6. Germline lookup yields CDR1 ENHRY and CDR2 SYGVKD. The CDR3 is 17 amino acids.

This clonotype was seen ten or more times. The CDR3 DNA reads TGCAGCGGAGTCCGGGACAGCAATTCACCCCTCCACTTT. Translating gives CSGVRDSNSPLHF. This chain connects TRBV29-1 to TRBJ1-6, with 7 bases matching TRBD1. V lost 7 bases to trimming and J lost 7 bases; unmatched junction nucleotides: 7. Germline values: CDR1 SQVTM, CDR2 ANQGSEA. This CDR3 region has 13 residues.

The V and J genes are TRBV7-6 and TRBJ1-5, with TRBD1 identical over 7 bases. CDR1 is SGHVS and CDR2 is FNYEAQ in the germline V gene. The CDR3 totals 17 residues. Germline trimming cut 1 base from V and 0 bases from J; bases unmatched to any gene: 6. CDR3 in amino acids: CASSLGTGTISNQPQHF. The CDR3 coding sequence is TGTGCCAGCAGCTTAGGGACAGGAACGATTAGCAATCAGCCCCAGCATTTT.

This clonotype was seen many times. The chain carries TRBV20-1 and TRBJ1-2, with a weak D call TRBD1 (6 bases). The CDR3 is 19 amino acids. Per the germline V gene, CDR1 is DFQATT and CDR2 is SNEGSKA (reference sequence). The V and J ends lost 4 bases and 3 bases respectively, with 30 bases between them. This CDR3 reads CSAIITSGRQGISDYGYTF. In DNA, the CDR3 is TGCAGTGCTATCATAACGTCCGGTCGGCAGGGGATATCGGACTATGGCTACACCTTC.

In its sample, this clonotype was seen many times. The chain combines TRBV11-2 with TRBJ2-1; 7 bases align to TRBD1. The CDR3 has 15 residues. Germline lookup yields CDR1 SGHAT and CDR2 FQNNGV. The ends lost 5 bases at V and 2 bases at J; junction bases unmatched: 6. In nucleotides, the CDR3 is TGTGCCAGCAGCACGACAGGGTTCCCCTACAATGAGCAGTTCTTC. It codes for CASSTTGFPYNEQFF.

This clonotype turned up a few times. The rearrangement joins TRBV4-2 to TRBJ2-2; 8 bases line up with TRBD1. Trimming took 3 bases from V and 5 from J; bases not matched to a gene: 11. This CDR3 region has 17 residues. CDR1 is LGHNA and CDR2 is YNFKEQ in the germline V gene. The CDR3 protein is CASSQPADRALTGELFF. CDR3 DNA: TGTGCCAGCAGCCAGCCCGCGGACAGGGCCTTGACCGGGGAGCTGTTTTTT.

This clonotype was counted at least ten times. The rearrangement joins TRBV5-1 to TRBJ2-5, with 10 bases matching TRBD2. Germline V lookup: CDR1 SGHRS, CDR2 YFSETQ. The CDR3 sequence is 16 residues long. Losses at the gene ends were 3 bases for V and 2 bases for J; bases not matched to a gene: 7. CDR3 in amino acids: CASSWGGLARQETQYF. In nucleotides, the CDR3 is TGCGCCAGCAGCTGGGGGGGACTAGCGAGACAAGAGACCCAGTACTTC.